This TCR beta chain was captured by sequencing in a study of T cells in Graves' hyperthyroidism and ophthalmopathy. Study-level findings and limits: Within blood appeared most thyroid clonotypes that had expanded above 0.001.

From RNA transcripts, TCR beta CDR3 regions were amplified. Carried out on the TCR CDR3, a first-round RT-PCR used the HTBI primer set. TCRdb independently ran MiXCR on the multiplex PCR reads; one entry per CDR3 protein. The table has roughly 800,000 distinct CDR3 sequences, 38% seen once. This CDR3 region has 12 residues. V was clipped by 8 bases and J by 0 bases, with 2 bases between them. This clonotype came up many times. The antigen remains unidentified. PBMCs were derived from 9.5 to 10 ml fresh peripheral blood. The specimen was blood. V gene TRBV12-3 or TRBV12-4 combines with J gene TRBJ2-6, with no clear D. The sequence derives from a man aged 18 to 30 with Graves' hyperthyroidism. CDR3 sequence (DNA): TGTGCCAGCGACTCTGGGGCCAACGTCCTGACTTTC. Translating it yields CASDSGANVLTF.